This T cell receptor (beta chain) came from a study of cytomegalovirus exposure and HLA in healthy donors. Whole-study results and caveats: In presence/absence analyses, roughly uniform sequencing depth across donors was assumed.

With 60 Vbeta and 13 Jbeta primers, the PCR was carried out. The method was immunoSEQ multiplex PCR; TCRdb's version includes in-frame clones alone and lacks a portion of them. Of approximately 170,000 clones in the sample, roughly 79% were seen once. This clone was seen only once. Its target is unknown. CDR1 is SNHLY and CDR2 is FYNNEI in the germline V gene. The CDR3 has 14 residues. Trimming removed 7 bases at V and 0 bases at J, with 10 bases between. The clonotype comes from a woman aged 40 to 50 in good health and CMV-seronegative. Sample: PBMCs. V is TRBV2 and J is TRBJ1-3; no clear D. The CDR3 spells CASNPYLSGNTIYF. The CDR3 DNA sequence: TGTGCCAGCAATCCCTACCTCTCTGGAAACACCATATATTTT.